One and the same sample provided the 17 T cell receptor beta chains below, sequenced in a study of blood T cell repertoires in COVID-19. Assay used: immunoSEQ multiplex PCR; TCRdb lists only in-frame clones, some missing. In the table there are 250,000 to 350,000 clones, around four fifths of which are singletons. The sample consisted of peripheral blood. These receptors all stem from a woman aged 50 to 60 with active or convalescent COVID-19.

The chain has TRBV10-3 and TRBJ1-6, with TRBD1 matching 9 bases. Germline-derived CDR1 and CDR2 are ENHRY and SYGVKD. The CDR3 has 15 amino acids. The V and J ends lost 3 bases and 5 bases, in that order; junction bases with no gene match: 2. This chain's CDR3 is CAISDWDRDNSPLHF. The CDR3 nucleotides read TGTGCCATCAGTGACTGGGACAGGGATAATTCACCCCTCCACTTT.

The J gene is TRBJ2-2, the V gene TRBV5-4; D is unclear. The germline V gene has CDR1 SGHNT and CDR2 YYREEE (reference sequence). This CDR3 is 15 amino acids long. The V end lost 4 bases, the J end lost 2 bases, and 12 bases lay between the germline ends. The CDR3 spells CASSPQALNTGELFF. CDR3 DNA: TGTGCCAGCAGCCCGCAGGCCCTCAACACCGGGGAGCTGTTTTTT.

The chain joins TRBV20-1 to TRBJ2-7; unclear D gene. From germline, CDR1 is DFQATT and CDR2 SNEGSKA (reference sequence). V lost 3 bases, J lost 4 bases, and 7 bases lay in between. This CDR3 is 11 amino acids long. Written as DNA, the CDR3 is TGCAGTGCTAGTAATCATTACGAGCAGTACTTC. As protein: CSASNHYEQYF.

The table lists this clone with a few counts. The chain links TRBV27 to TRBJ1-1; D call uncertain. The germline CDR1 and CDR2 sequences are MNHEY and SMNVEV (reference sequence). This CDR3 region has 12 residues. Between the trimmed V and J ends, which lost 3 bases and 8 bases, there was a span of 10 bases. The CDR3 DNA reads TGTGCCAGCAGTTTTAACGGGAACGAAGCTTTCTTT. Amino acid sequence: CASSFNGNEAFF.

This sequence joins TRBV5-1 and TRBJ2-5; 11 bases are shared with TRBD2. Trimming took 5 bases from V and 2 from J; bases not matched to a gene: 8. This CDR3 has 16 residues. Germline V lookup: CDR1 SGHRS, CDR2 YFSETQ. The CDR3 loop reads CASRHGTSGWQETQYF. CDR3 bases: TGCGCCAGCAGACATGGGACTAGCGGTTGGCAAGAGACCCAGTACTTC.

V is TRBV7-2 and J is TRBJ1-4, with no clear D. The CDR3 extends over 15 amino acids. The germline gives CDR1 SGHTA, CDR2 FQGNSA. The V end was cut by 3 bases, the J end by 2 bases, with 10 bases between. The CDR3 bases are TGTGCCAGCAGCTTCTCAGGTTTGACTAATGAAAAACTGTTTTTT. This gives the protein CASSFSGLTNEKLFF.

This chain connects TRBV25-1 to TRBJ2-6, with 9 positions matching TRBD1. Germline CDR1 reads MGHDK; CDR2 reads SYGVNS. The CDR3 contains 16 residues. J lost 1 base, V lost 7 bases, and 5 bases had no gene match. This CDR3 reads CASKGQGISGANVLTF. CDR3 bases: TGTGCCAGCAAGGGACAGGGTATTTCTGGGGCCAACGTCCTGACTTTC.

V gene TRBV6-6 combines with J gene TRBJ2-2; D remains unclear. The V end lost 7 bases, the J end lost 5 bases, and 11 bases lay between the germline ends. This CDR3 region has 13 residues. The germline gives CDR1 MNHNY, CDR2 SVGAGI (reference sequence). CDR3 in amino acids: CASTSVNTGELFF. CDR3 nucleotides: TGTGCCAGCACCTCGGTGAATACCGGGGAGCTGTTTTTT.

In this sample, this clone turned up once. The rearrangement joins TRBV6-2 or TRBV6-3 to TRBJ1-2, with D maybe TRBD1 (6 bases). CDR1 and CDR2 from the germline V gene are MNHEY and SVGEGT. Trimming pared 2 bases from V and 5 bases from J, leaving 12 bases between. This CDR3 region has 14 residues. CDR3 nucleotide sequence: TGTGCCAGCAGTTACCCGGGGGGCTCTTATGGCTACACCTTC. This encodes CASSYPGGSYGYTF.

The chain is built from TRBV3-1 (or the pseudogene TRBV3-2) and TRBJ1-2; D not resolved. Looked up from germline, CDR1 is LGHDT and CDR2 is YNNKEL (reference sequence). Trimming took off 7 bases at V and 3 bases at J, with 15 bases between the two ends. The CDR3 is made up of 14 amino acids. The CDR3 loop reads CASTTRVGDYGYTF. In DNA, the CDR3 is TGTGCCAGCACAACAAGGGTCGGGGACTATGGCTACACCTTC.

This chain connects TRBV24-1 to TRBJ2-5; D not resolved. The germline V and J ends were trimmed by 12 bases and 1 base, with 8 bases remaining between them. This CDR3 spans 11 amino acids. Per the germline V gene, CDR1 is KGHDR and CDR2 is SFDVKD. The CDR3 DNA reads TGTGCCGCGGCAACCCAAGAGACCCAGTACTTC. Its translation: CAAATQETQYF.

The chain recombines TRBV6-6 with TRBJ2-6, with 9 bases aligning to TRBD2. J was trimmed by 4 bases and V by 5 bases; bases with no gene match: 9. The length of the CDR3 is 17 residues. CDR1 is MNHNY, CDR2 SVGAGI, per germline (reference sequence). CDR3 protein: CASSQWRGGAGANVLTF. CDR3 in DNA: TGTGCCAGCAGTCAATGGCGGGGGGGGGCGGGGGCCAACGTCCTGACTTTC.

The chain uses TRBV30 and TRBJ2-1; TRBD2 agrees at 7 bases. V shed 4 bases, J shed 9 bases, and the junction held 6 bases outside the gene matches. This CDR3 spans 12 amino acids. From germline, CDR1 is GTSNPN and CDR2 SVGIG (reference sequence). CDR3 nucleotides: TGTGCCTGGAAGGCGGGAGAGGTTGAGCAGTTCTTC. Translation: CAWKAGEVEQFF.

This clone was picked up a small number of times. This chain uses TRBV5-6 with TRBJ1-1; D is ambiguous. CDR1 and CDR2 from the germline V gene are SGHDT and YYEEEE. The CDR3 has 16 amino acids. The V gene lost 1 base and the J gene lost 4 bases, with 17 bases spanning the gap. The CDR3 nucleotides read TGTGCCAGCAGCTTGTACGACGGGGTCCGGGGCACTGAAGCTTTCTTT. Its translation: CASSLYDGVRGTEAFF.

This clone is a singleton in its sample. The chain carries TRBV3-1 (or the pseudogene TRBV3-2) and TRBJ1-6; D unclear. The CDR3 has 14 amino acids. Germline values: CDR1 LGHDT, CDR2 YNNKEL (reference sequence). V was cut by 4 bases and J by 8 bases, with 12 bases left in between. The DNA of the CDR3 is TGTGCCAGCAGCCCTGCCCGCGGTGATTCACCCCTCCACTTT. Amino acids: CASSPARGDSPLHF.

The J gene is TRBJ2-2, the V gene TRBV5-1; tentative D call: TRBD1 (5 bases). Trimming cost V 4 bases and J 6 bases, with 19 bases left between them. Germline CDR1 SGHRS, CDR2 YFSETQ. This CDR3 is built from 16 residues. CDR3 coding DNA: TGCGCCAGCAGCATTCCTAGGGGTAGTAATCCCGGGGAGCTGTTTTTT. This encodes CASSIPRGSNPGELFF.

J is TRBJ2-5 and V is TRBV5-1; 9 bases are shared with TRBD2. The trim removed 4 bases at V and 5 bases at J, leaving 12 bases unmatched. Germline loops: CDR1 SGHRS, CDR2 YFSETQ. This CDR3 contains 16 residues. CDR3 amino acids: CASSPKWVAGEETQYF. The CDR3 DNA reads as TGCGCCAGCAGCCCCAAATGGGTAGCGGGAGAGGAGACCCAGTACTTC.